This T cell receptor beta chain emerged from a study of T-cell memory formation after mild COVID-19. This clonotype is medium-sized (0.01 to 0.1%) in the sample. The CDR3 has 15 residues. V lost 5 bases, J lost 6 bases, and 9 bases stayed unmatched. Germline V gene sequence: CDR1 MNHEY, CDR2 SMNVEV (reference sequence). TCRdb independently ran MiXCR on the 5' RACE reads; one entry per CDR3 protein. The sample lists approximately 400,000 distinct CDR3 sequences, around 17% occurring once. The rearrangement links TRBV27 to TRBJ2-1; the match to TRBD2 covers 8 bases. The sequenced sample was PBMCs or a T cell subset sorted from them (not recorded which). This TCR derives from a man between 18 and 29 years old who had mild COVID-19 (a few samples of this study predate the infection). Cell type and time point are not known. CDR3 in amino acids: CASSLSGGPANEQFF. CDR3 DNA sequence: TGTGCCAGCAGTCTAAGCGGGGGCCCAGCCAATGAGCAGTTCTTC.